This T cell receptor (beta chain) is drawn from a study of blood T cell repertoires in COVID-19. Looking at the study overall: From the United States, Italy and Spain came samples of acute and convalescent COVID-19. PBMCs, B-cell-depleted T cells, or T cells provided the cDNA or gDNA that made up the material.

Participants' reported clinical history set cohort assignment. CDR1 and CDR2 from the germline V gene are SGHDT and YYEEEE. The V gene end was trimmed by 2 bases and the J gene end by 0 bases; junction bases not matched to a gene: 7. CDR3 length equals 17 residues. As originally analysed: Cell counts per sample came from amplifying reference gene primers. Clones were read by immunoSEQ multiplex PCR, and TCRdb kept only the in-frame ones, dropping some. Clonal size and the V and J genes are those of that table, whereas D and trimming came from the DNA. The table includes a few hundred thousand clones, roughly four fifths detected once.

The chain has TRBV5-6 and TRBJ2-7, with TRBD2 matching over 11 bases. The source is a man aged 35 to 55 who had recovered from COVID-19. Sequenced: PBMCs or T cells enriched from blood (not recorded which). The CDR3 sequence is CASSFLAGGLSSYEQYF. In nucleotides, the CDR3 is TGTGCCAGCAGCTTCCTAGCGGGAGGCCTGAGCTCCTACGAGCAGTACTTC. Full variable domain (rest looked up from reference TRBV5-6 and TRBJ2-7): DAGVTQSPTHLIKTRGQQVTLRCSPKSGHDTVSWYQQALGQGPQFIFQYYEEEERQRGNFPDRFSGHQFPNYSSELNVNALLLGDSALYLCASSFLAGGLSSYEQYFGPGTRLTVT.